The 32 T cell receptor beta chains below all came from one sample that was sequenced in a study of T cells in Graves' hyperthyroidism and ophthalmopathy. The TCR beta CDR3 regions underwent amplification using RNA transcripts as the source. In the first-round RT-PCR of the TCR CDR3, the HTBI primer set was used. MiXCR, applied by TCRdb to the multiplex PCR reads, yields one record per CDR3 protein. This table has some 620,000 distinct CDR3 sequences, 15% to 20% appearing once. The sample was blood. The receptors derive from a woman in her 30s with Graves' hyperthyroidism.

This clonotype appeared a single time. A much more abundant neighbour one base away suggests this may be a read error. This sequence joins TRBV27 and TRBJ1-2; unclear D gene. This CDR3 region has 14 residues. V was cut by 5 bases and J by 7 bases, with 17 bases left in between. CDR1 MNHEY and CDR2 SMNVEV come from the germline V gene (reference sequence). DNA of the CDR3: TGTGCCAGCAGTGACAACGGACTGGGCGGTGGCTACACCTTC. It is translated as CASSDNGLGGGYTF.

This clonotype was found many times. Here the CDR3 reads CASSKNTDTQYF. In DNA, the CDR3 is TGTGCCAGCAGTAAGAACACAGATACGCAGTATTTT. The genes are TRBV2 and TRBJ2-3; D not certain. Germline loops: CDR1 SNHLY, CDR2 FYNNEI. The CDR3 runs to 12 residues. V lost 5 bases and J 2 bases, leaving 5 bases between the germline ends.

This clonotype came up once. This could be a read error, since a much larger clone is one nucleotide away. The V call is TRBV6-1, the J call TRBJ1-1; a weak D match, TRBD1 (6 bases). This CDR3 is 16 amino acids long. V lost 6 bases to trimming and J lost 1 base, with 18 bases between them. The germline V gene has CDR1 MNHNS and CDR2 SASEGT. The CDR3 here is CASRDQRGAANTEAFF. The CDR3, as DNA: TGTGCCAGCAGGGACCAACGGGGGGCGGCGAACACTGAAGCTTTCTTT.

The V gene is TRBV3-1, the J gene TRBJ2-3; a weak D match, TRBD1 (6 bases). Trimming removed 4 bases at V and 1 base at J, with 15 bases between. The CDR3 consists of 16 residues. Germline V gene data show CDR1 as LGHDT and CDR2 as YNNKEL (reference sequence). The CDR3 DNA is TGTGCCAGCAGCCCGCCTAACAGGGATGGCACAGATACGCAGTATTTT. This gives the protein CASSPPNRDGTDTQYF.

This clonotype was picked up a small number of times. The V call is TRBV28, the J call TRBJ2-3; tentative D call: TRBD1 (5 bases). V was clipped by 2 bases and J by 2 bases, with 14 bases between them. Germline V lookup: CDR1 MDHEN, CDR2 SYDVKM. The CDR3 has 16 residues. CDR3 DNA: TGTGCCAGCAGTTTAGGTCAGGGTTCGCACACAGATACGCAGTATTTT. Its translation: CASSLGQGSHTDTQYF. Looking up the rest from reference TRBV28 and TRBJ2-3 gives the full variable domain: DVKVTQSSRYLVKRTGEKVFLECVQDMDHENMFWYRQDPGLGLRLIYFSYDVKMKEKGDIPEGYSVSREKKERFSLILESASTNQTSMYLCASSLGQGSHTDTQYFGPGTRLTVL.

This clonotype has only a few counts. This sequence joins TRBV4-1 and TRBJ2-1, with D hard to call. V was cut by 6 bases and J by 0 bases, with 12 bases left in between. This CDR3 spans 15 amino acids. Germline CDR1 is MGHRA and CDR2 is YSYEKL. Here the CDR3 DNA reads TGCGCCAGCAGTTCTCAGGAAGGCTCCTACAATGAGCAGTTCTTC. Its protein product is CASSSQEGSYNEQFF.

This clonotype was recorded many times. The rearrangement joins TRBV12-3 or TRBV12-4 to TRBJ2-7, with TRBD1 as a possible D gene (5 bases). V dropped 6 bases and J dropped 7 bases, with 13 bases sitting between them. The CDR3 has 12 residues. In DNA form, the CDR3 reads TGTGCCAGCAGGGACGCAGGGATTGAGCAGTACTTC. Translation: CASRDAGIEQYF.

This clonotype was seen a few times. The chain employs TRBV7-2 and TRBJ2-3; D is unclear. The V and J ends lost 5 bases and 6 bases respectively, with 9 bases between them. From germline, CDR1 is SGHTA and CDR2 FQGNSA. The CDR3 sequence is 12 residues long. CDR3 bases: TGTGCCAGCAGCCCCAACTGGGATACGCAGTATTTT. Translated, it gives CASSPNWDTQYF.

On this clonotype: A much larger clonotype is one base distant, so this may be a read error. This sequence joins TRBV12-3 or TRBV12-4 and TRBJ1-1; no reliable D call. The CDR3 loop spans 14 amino acids. Trimming stripped 6 bases from V and 3 bases from J, with 14 bases between. CDR3 sequence: CASSSGRRYTEAFF. The CDR3 DNA follows: TGTGCCAGCAGCTCCGGGAGAAGGTACACTGAAGCTTTCTTT.

This clonotype was detected only a few times. The chain joins TRBV6-1 to TRBJ2-5, with TRBD1 matching over 9 bases. Germline V gene sequence: CDR1 MNHNS, CDR2 SASEGT. The CDR3 totals 14 residues. V shed 6 bases and J 5 bases; nucleotides not matched to a gene: 7. In DNA form, the CDR3 reads TGTGCCAGCAGCGGGGACAGGGATGGGGAGACCCAGTACTTC. It encodes CASSGDRDGETQYF.

In this sample, this clonotype turned up many times. The V call is TRBV20-1, the J call TRBJ2-3; 12 nucleotides align to TRBD2. The CDR3 is 15 residues long. The V gene's germline CDR1 is DFQATT and CDR2 SNEGSKA (reference sequence). The V segment lost 5 bases and the J segment 2 bases; nucleotides outside the gene matches: 5. For the CDR3, the DNA is TGCAGTGCTGGGACTAGCGGGCTTGACACAGATACGCAGTATTTT. Its translation: CSAGTSGLDTDTQYF.

The table lists this clonotype with a few counts. This chain links TRBV24-1 with TRBJ1-3; D call uncertain. CDR1 and CDR2 (germline): KGHDR, SFDVKD. The CDR3 is made up of 14 amino acids. Trimming took off 3 bases at V and 1 base at J, with 6 bases between the two ends. The CDR3 nucleotides read TGTGCCACCAGTGATCCAGGATCTGGAAACACCATATATTTT. Translating gives CATSDPGSGNTIYF.

This clonotype occurred many times. The chain carries TRBV20-1 and TRBJ2-3; 7 nucleotides match TRBD2. J gave up 4 bases and V 1 base, and 11 bases lay outside the gene matches. CDR1 is DFQATT, CDR2 SNEGSKA, per germline (reference sequence). The CDR3 contains 16 residues. CDR3 sequence (DNA): TGCAGTGCTAGAGCCTTGGGGGGAGGGCCCGCAGATACGCAGTATTTT. Translation gives CSARALGGGPADTQYF.

At least ten counts were recorded for this clonotype. The V and J genes are TRBV5-1 and TRBJ2-7; 7 bases line up with TRBD2. CDR1 is SGHRS, CDR2 YFSETQ, per germline. The length of the CDR3 is 15 residues. V trimming: 0 bases; J trimming: 0 bases; junction bases outside the gene matches: 3. DNA of the CDR3: TGCGCCAGCAGCTTGGAGGGAGGGCCCTCCTACGAGCAGTACTTC. This translates into CASSLEGGPSYEQYF.

This clonotype has a handful of counts. The chain combines TRBV5-1 with TRBJ2-2, with 11 bases matching TRBD1. The germline V gene encodes CDR1 SGHRS and CDR2 YFSETQ. The CDR3 is made up of 14 amino acids. Unmatched junction bases numbered 3, after V lost 6 bases and J lost 5 bases. DNA for the CDR3: TGCGCCAGCATCGGACAGGGGGCAACCGGGGAGCTGTTTTTT. Its protein is CASIGQGATGELFF.

This sequence joins TRBV14 and TRBJ2-7, with TRBD2 as a possible D gene (6 bases). V lost 1 base, J lost 0 bases, and 10 bases lay in between. Germline V gene lookup returns CDR1 SGHDN and CDR2 FVKESK. The CDR3 consists of 15 residues. The CDR3 is CASSQGSGISYEQYF. The CDR3 DNA reads as TGTGCCAGCAGCCAAGGTAGCGGAATCTCCTACGAGCAGTACTTC.

This clonotype was counted at least ten times. This chain joins TRBV6-2 or TRBV6-3 and TRBJ1-2, with TRBD1 matching 7 bases. J gave up 2 bases and V 6 bases, and 12 bases lay outside the gene matches. The CDR3 consists of 16 residues. The germline CDR1 and CDR2 sequences are MNHEY and SVGEGT. CDR3 protein: CASSHPGQLTNYGYTF. In DNA, the CDR3 is TGTGCCAGCAGCCACCCGGGACAGCTAACAAACTATGGCTACACCTTC.

The sample holds many counts of this clonotype. V is TRBV11-1 and J is TRBJ2-5; perhaps TRBD1 as D (6 bases). Germline V CDR1 and CDR2: SGHAT, FQDESV (reference sequence). There are 14 residues in the CDR3. Trimming left V 3 bases short and J 6 bases short, with 14 bases between. CDR3 in amino acids: CASSFRGEVKTQYF. The CDR3 coding sequence is TGTGCCAGCAGCTTCAGGGGAGAGGTGAAGACCCAGTACTTC. Filled out from reference TRBV11-1 and TRBJ2-5, the complete variable domain reads EAEVAQSPRYKITEKSQAVAFWCDPISGHATLYWYRQILGQGPELLVQFQDESVVDDSQLPKDRFSAERLKGVDSTLKIQPAELGDSAMYLCASSFRGEVKTQYFGPGTRLLVL.

This clonotype was seen many times. The chain recombines TRBV2 with TRBJ2-1; D remains unclear. Deletions cut 6 bases from V and 0 bases from J, with 6 bases between. Germline loops: CDR1 SNHLY, CDR2 FYNNEI. The CDR3 has 13 residues. The CDR3 loop is CASRLSSYNEQFF. CDR3 in DNA: TGTGCCAGCAGACTAAGCTCCTACAATGAGCAGTTCTTC.

The V gene is TRBV5-1, the J gene TRBJ2-2; D perhaps matches TRBD2 (5 bases). CDR3 length: 12 residues. V was trimmed by 4 bases and J by 14 bases, leaving 15 bases between them. CDR1 and CDR2 (germline): SGHRS, YFSETQ. The CDR3 reads CASSPEVGHLFF. CDR3 sequence (DNA): TGCGCCAGCAGCCCGGAGGTAGGGCATCTGTTTTTT.

In this sample, this clonotype turned up a few times. The chain recombines TRBV18 with TRBJ1-6; D remains unclear. CDR3 length: 13 amino acids. Germline-derived CDR1 and CDR2 are KGHSH and LQKENI. With 5 bases removed from V and 5 bases from J, the gap between germline ends came to 7 bases. CDR3: CASSGKDNSPLHF. CDR3 DNA: TGTGCCAGCTCAGGCAAGGATAATTCACCCCTCCACTTT.

Many counts were recorded for this clonotype. The rearrangement joins TRBV2 to TRBJ2-5; D remains ambiguous. Germline-derived CDR1 and CDR2 are SNHLY and FYNNEI. The CDR3 sequence is 12 residues long. The V end was cut by 8 bases, the J end by 3 bases, with 10 bases between. Here the CDR3 DNA reads TGTGCCAGCGAGGAAGCCGAAGAGACCCAGTACTTC. Translated, it gives CASEEAEETQYF.

About this clonotype: Compared with germline, one end of the junction differs, possibly owing to a read error. V and J are TRBV6-2 or TRBV6-3 and TRBJ2-3; D might be TRBD1 or TRBD2, each matching 5 bases. The germline gives CDR1 MNHEY, CDR2 SVGEGT. This CDR3 contains 13 residues. Here the CDR3 DNA reads TGTGCCATCAGTGCCGAGGGGACAGATACGCAGTATTTT. This codes for CAISAEGTDTQYF.

J is TRBJ2-7 and V is TRBV7-9; D is perhaps TRBD2 (6 bases). Germline V CDR1 and CDR2: SEHNR, FQNEAQ (reference sequence). V dropped 8 bases and J dropped 2 bases, with 19 bases sitting between them. CDR3 length: 15 residues. CDR3 DNA sequence: TGTGCCAGCCGCCCAAGAGGTAGCGGAGCCTACGAGCAGTACTTC. Its translation is CASRPRGSGAYEQYF. The complete variable domain, with remaining parts taken from reference TRBV7-9 and TRBJ2-7, reads DTGVSQNPRHKITKRGQNVTFRCDPISEHNRLYWYRQTLGQGPEFLTYFQNEAQLEKSRLLSDRFSAERPKGSFSTLEIQRTEQGDSAMYLCASRPRGSGAYEQYFGPGTRLTVT.

At least ten counts were recorded for this clonotype. The chain employs TRBV6-1 and TRBJ2-5; 10 bases match TRBD1. The germline gives CDR1 MNHNS, CDR2 SASEGT. The CDR3 loop spans 15 amino acids. V lost 6 bases, J lost 2 bases, and 6 bases stayed unmatched. In DNA form, the CDR3 reads TGTGCCAGCAGCAAAGGACAGGGGGTTCAAGAGACCCAGTACTTC. Amino acids: CASSKGQGVQETQYF.

The chain has TRBV29-1 and TRBJ1-1, with 9 positions matching TRBD1. Germline loops: CDR1 SQVTM, CDR2 ANQGSEA. This CDR3 spans 13 amino acids. J was trimmed by 10 bases and V by 7 bases; bases with no gene match: 13. CDR3 protein: CSASRPQGQGAFF. In DNA, the CDR3 is TGCAGCGCCTCCCGTCCCCAGGGACAGGGAGCTTTCTTT.

This clonotype occurred a few times. V is TRBV6-6 and J is TRBJ2-2; D is undetermined. The CDR3 has 12 amino acids. Trimming removed 2 bases from V and 6 bases from J, with 4 bases in between. Germline loops: CDR1 MNHNY, CDR2 SVGAGI (reference sequence). The CDR3 sequence: CASSYGPGELFF. The CDR3 nucleotides are TGTGCCAGCAGTTACGGGCCCGGGGAGCTGTTTTTT.

In this sample, this clonotype turned up a few times. The gene calls are TRBV19 and TRBJ2-7; 10 nucleotides match TRBD1. V dropped 3 bases and J dropped 0; count of bases not matched to a gene: 8. Germline V gives CDR1 LNHDA, CDR2 SQIVND (reference sequence). This CDR3 is built from 17 residues. The CDR3 spells CASSISKGQGSSYEQYF. DNA for the CDR3: TGTGCCAGTAGTATCTCGAAGGGACAGGGGAGCTCCTACGAGCAGTACTTC.

This clonotype was counted ten times or more. The V gene is TRBV12-3 or TRBV12-4, the J gene TRBJ2-7, with TRBD1 matching over 7 bases. J was trimmed by 4 bases and V by 7 bases; bases with no gene match: 10. The CDR3 has 14 residues. The CDR3 loop reads CASKPGQTLYEQYF. Here the CDR3 DNA reads TGTGCCAGCAAACCGGGACAGACGTTATACGAGCAGTACTTC.

Relative to its sample, this clonotype is medium-sized (0.01 to 0.1%). V is TRBV6-1 and J is TRBJ1-1; 10 nucleotides line up with TRBD1. Germline V lookup: CDR1 MNHNS, CDR2 SASEGT. J was trimmed by 5 bases and V by 5 bases; bases with no gene match: 2. This CDR3 is built from 13 residues. The CDR3 DNA follows: TGTGCCAGCAGTAGACAGGGGGCAACTGAAGCTTTCTTT. Its translation is CASSRQGATEAFF.

This clonotype was counted ten times or more. The chain joins TRBV30 to TRBJ2-1; no reliable D call. This CDR3 is 11 amino acids long. The V end lost 4 bases, the J end lost 4 bases, and 5 bases lay between the germline ends. In germline, CDR1 is GTSNPN, CDR2 SVGIG (reference sequence). This chain's CDR3 is CAWIQYNEQFF. CDR3 sequence (DNA): TGTGCCTGGATCCAGTACAATGAGCAGTTCTTC.

This clonotype was detected ten times or more. The chain has TRBV11-2 and TRBJ2-7; the match to TRBD2 covers 11 bases. V was pared by 5 bases and J by 2 bases, with 5 bases of the junction left unmatched. This CDR3 comprises 15 residues. CDR1 is SGHAT, CDR2 FQNNGV, per germline. This chain's CDR3 is CASSPPGLAAYEQYF. In DNA, the CDR3 is TGTGCCAGCAGCCCCCCGGGACTAGCGGCCTACGAGCAGTACTTC.